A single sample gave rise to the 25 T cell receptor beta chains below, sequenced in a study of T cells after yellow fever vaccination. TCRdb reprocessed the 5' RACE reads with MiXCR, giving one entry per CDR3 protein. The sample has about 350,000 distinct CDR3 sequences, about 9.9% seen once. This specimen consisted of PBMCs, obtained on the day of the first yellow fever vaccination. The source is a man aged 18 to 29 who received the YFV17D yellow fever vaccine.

The CDR3 DNA is TGTGCCAGCAGTTACTCGAGTAGAGCCAAAAACATTCAGTACTTC. It translates to CASSYSSRAKNIQYF. V and J are TRBV6-5 and TRBJ2-4; D is unclear. The germline V gene has CDR1 MNHEY and CDR2 SVGAGI. This CDR3 is built from 15 residues. V was pared by 0 bases and J by 0 bases, with 6 bases between.

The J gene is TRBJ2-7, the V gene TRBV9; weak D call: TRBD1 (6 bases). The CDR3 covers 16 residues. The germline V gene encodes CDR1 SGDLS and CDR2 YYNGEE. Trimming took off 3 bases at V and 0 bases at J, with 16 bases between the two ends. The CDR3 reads CASSAEGVRSSYEQYV. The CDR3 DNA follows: TGTGCCAGCAGCGCTGAGGGGGTCAGGAGCTCCTACGAGCAGTACGTC.

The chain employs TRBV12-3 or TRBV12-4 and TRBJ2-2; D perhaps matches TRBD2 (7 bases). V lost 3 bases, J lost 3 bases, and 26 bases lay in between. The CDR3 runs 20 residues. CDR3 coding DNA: TGTGCCAGCAGTTTGAGGATGCGGCGGGGGCTCACCATGTACACCGGGGAGCTGTTTTTT. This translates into CASSLRMRRGLTMYTGELFF.

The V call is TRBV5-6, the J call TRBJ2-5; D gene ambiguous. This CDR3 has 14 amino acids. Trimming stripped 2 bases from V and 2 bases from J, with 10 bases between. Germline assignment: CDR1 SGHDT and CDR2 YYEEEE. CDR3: CASSFRTPQETQYF. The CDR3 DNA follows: TGTGCCAGCAGCTTTCGGACGCCTCAAGAGACCCAGTACTTC.

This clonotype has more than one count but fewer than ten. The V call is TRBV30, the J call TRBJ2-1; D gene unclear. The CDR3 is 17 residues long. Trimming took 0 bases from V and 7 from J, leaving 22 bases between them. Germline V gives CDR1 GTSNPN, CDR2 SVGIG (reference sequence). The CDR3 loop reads CAWSVRLGTRGRNEQFF. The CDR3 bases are TGTGCCTGGAGTGTACGATTGGGAACACGAGGCCGAAATGAGCAGTTCTTC.

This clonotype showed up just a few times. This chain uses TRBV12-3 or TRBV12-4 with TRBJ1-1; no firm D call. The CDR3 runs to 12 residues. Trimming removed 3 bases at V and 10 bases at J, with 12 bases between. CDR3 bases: TGTGCCAGCAGTTTTTTGGGGTACGGAGCTTTCTTT. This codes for CASSFLGYGAFF.

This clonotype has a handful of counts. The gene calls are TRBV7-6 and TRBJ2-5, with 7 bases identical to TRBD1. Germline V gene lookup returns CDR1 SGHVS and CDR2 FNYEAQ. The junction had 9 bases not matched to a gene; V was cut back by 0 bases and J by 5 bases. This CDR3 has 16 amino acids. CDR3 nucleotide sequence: TGTGCCAGCAGCTTAGCGCTATTTACAGGGGATGAGACCCAGTACTTC. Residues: CASSLALFTGDETQYF.

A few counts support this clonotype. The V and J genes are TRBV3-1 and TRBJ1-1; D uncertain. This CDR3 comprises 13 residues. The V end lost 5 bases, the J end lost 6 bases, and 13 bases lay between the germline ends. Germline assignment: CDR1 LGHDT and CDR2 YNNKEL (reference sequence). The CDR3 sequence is CASSFVGGAEAFF. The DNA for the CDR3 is TGTGCCAGCAGCTTCGTCGGCGGCGCTGAAGCTTTCTTT.

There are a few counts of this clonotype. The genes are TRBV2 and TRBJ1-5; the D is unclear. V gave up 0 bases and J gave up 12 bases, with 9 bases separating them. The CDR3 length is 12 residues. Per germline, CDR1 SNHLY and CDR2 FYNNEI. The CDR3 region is CASSEAFADQHF. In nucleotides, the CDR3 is TGTGCCAGCAGTGAAGCTTTCGCAGACCAGCATTTT. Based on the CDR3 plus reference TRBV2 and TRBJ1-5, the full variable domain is EPEVTQTPSHQVTQMGQEVILRCVPISNHLYFYWYRQILGQKVEFLVSFYNNEISEKSEIFDDQFSVERPDGSNFTLKIRSTKLEDSAMYFCASSEAFADQHFGDGTRLSIL.

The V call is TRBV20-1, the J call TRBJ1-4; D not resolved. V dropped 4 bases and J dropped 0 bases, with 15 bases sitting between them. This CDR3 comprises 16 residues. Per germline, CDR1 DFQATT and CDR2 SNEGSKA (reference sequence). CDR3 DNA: TGCAGTGCTACAGTGTGGTCCGACGCAACTAATGAAAAACTGTTTTTT. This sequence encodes CSATVWSDATNEKLFF.

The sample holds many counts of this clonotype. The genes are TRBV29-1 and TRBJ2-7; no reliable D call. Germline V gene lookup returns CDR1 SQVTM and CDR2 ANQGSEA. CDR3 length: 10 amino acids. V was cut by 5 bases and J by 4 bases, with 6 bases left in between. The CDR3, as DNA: TGCAGCGTTTGGGGATACGAGCAGTACGTC. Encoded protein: CSVWGYEQYV.

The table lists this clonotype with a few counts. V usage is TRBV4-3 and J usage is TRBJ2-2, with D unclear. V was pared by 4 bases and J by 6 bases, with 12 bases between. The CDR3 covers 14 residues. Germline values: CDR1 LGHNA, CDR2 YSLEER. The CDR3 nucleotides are TGCGCCAGCAGCCCTGCGATCTGGCCCGGGGAGCTGTTTTTT. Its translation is CASSPAIWPGELFF.

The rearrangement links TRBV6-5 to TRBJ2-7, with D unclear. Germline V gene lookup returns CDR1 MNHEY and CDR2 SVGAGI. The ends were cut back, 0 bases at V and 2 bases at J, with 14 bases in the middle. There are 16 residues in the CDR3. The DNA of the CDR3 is TGTGCCAGCAGTTACTCGGACGAGTTTGGGGCCTACGAGCAGTACTTC. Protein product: CASSYSDEFGAYEQYF.

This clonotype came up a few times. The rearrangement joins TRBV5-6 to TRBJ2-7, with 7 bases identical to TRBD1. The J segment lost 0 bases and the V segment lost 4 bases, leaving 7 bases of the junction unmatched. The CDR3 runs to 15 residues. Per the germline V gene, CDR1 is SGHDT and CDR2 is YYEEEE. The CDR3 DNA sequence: TGTGCCAGCAGCCTAGACAGGGTTTACTCCTACGAGCAGTACGTC. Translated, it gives CASSLDRVYSYEQYV.

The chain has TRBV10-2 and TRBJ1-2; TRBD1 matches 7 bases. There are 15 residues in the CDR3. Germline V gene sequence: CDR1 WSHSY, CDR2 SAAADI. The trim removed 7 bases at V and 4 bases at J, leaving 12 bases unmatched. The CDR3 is CASTQQGRIGYGYTF. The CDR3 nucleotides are TGCGCCAGCACGCAACAGGGGAGGATTGGCTATGGCTACACCTTC.

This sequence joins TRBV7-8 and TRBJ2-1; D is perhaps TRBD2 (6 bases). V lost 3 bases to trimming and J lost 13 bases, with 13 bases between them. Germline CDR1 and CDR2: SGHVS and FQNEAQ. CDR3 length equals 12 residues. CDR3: CASSLGLFNQFF. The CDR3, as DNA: TGTGCCAGCAGCTTGGGACTCTTCAATCAGTTCTTC.

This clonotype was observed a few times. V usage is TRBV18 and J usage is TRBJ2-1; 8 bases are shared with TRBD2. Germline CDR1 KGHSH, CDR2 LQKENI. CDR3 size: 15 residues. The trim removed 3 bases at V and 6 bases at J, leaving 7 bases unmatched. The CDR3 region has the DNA TGTGCCAGCTCACCTTCCGGACTAGCCCTCAATGAGCAGTTCTTC. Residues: CASSPSGLALNEQFF.

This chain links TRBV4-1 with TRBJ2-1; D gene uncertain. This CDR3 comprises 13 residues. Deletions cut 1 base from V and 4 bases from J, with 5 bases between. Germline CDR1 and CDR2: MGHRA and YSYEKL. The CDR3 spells CASSQALYNEQFF. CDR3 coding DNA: TGCGCCAGCAGCCAAGCACTGTACAATGAGCAGTTCTTC.

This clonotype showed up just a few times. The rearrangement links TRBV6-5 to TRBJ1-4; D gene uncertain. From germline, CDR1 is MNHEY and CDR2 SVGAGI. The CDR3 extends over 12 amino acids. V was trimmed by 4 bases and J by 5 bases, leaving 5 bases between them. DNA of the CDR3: TGTGCCAGCAGTTCGCAAAATGAAAAACTGTTTTTT. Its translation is CASSSQNEKLFF.

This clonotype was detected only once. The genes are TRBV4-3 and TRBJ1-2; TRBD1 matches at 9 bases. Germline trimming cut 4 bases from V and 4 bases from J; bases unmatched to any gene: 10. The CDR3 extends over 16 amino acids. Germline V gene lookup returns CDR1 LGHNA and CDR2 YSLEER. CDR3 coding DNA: TGCGCCAGCAGCCCGAGTCCCGGGACAGGGAGCTATGGCTACACCTTC. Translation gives CASSPSPGTGSYGYTF.

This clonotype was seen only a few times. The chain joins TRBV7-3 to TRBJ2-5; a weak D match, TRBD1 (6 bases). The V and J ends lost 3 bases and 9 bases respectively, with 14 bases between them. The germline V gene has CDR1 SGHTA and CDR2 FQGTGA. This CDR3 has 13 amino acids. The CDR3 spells CASSFNQGQPQYF. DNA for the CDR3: TGTGCCAGCAGCTTTAATCAGGGACAACCCCAGTACTTC.

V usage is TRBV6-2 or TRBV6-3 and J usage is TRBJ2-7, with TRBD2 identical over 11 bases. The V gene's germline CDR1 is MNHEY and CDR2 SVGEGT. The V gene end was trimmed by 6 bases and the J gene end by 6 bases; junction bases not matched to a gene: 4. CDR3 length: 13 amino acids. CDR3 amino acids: CASRGTSGLEQYF. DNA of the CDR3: TGTGCCAGCAGGGGGACTAGCGGTCTCGAGCAGTACTTC.

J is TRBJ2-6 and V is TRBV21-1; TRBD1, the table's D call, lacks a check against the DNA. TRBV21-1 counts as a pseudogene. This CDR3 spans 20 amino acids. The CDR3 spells CASSPHSDSYDPSGANVLTF. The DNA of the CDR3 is TGTGCCAGCAGCCCACACTCAGACAGTTATGATCCCTCTGGGGCCAACGTCCTGACTTTC.

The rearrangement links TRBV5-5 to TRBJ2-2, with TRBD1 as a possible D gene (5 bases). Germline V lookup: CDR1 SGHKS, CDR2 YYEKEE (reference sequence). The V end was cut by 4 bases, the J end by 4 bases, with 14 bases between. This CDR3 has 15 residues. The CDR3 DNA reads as TGTGCCAGCAGCCAATCCAGGGTGAGCACCGGGGAGCTGTTTTTT. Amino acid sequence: CASSQSRVSTGELFF. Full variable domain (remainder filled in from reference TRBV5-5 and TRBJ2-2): DAGVTQSPTHLIKTRGQQVTLRCSPISGHKSVSWYQQVLGQGPQFIFQYYEKEERGRGNFPDRFSARQFPNYSSELNVNALLLGDSALYLCASSQSRVSTGELFFGEGSRLTVL.

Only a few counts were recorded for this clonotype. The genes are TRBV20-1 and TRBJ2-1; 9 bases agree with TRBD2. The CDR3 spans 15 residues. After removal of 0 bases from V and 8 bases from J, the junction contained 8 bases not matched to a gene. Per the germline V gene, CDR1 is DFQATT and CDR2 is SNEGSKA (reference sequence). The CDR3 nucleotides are TGCAGTGCTAGAGATGGCGGGGGGGCGGGGGATGAGCAGTTCTTC. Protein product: CSARDGGGAGDEQFF.